This entry features one T cell receptor (beta chain) sequence. Its antigen specificity is not known. Within one base of it there is no much larger clone, and no base qualities were kept. The sequencing machine was an Illumina MiSeq. TCRbeta CDR3 amplification used genomic DNA from the sorted T cell subsets as template. The TCRbeta CDR3 region was amplified by multiplex PCR with 30 forward and 13 reverse primers. AMPure XP beads were used to purify the PCR products, after which a second roughly 25-cycle PCR added indices and adaptors. Before sequencing, libraries were gel-purified with the QIAquick Gel Extraction Kit. The source study handled its data this way. FLASH was used to merge the paired-end reads, and IgBLAST was used to align the reads to IMGT V, D and J germline references. Reads with below 70% alignment identity to germline references were discarded, leaving some 10,000,000 reads study-wide. CDR3 boundaries, reading frame and productivity were assigned following IMGT definitions. Clones at or above 1% of reads were defined as highly-expanded clones, and diversity was measured by normalized Shannon entropy. Unpaired two-tailed t-tests were used to test group differences in Shannon entropy. The public reads were reprocessed in TCRdb via fastp at Q25 and MiXCR, keeping in-frame beta chains. Every CDR3 protein is listed once, alongside the most common genes and DNA of its rows. None of the V and J calls come from the authors' own analysis; TCRdb made them. The sample contains 280,000 or so distinct CDR3 sequences, approximately 45% of them found a single time. Of the sample, roughly an eighth is held by the ten largest clones.

Every diabetic patient fulfilled standard classification criteria for type 1 or type 2 diabetes, and glucose and C-peptide were measured using WHO-recommended methods. Donors with other autoimmune diseases or infections within the previous four weeks were excluded. Roughly 10 milliliters of peripheral blood were collected from each participant. LymphoPrep density separation was used to isolate PBMCs. This sample was included in a study of type 1 and type 2 diabetes patients (dated by TCRdb to the mid-2010s). In terms of the full investigation: The cohort comprised about ten type 1 diabetes patients, a few type 2 diabetes patients and roughly 6 nondiabetic controls recruited in China. Paired-end sequencing of TCRbeta libraries was performed on Illumina HiSeq 2000 or MiSeq instruments. Across the study, CD4+ and CD8+ T cells were positively selected from PBMCs by means of CD4 or CD8 MicroBeads on MACS columns. Altogether, fewer than 20,000,000 paired-end reads were produced across the whole study. Comparing approximately 20-cycle and roughly 25-cycle amplification showed similar V gene usage, suggesting similar primer efficiencies and random PCR bias. Type 2 diabetes patients were used as a disease comparison group for the type 1 diabetes patients. The study used high-throughput sequencing to profile TCRbeta repertoires and compare individuals with type 1 diabetes, type 2 diabetes and no diabetes. What the research found in general, with its limitations: Because only a limited number of T2D and control samples were sequenced, some T1D-only HECs might also be present in more T2D or control samples. Type 2 diabetes and control samples had highly correlated V and J gene usage patterns, with the correlation between samples averaging around 0.97. Age and gender were not matched between study groups, possibly biasing interpretation. Type 2 diabetes patients had few highly-expanded CD4+ clones, median one, accounting for a median roughly 4% of reads. Type 2 diabetes repertoires showed high diversity, significantly greater than type 1 diabetes repertoires in both CD4+ and CD8+ T cells.

The CDR3 sequence holds 12 residues, the cysteine and phenylalanine included. Only the CDR3 portion is preserved as DNA: 36 bases, with reading frame beginning at the first base. The germline V gene gives CDR1 as SQVTM and CDR2 as ANQGSEA. V lost 6 bases and J lost 4 bases; the stretch between them is 12 bases long. Sequencing was performed on peripheral blood mononuclear cells (PBMCs). The receptor comes from a man between 18 and 35 years old with type 2 diabetes. The chain was built from TRBV29-1 and TRBJ1-1; no D gene call is confident. The DNA sequence is given as TGCAGCGTGGGTTCCCATTTCACTGAAGCTTTCTTT. Its amino acids are CSVGSHFTEAFF.